The TCR beta chain under discussion was sequenced for a study of T-cell memory formation after mild COVID-19. Study-level background: Clusters were largely donor specific.

In TCRdb, the 5' RACE reads were re-called with MiXCR into one record per CDR3 protein. The table includes around 190,000 distinct CDR3 sequences, roughly 20% detected once. The germline V gene encodes CDR1 SGHNT and CDR2 YYREEE (reference sequence). The CDR3 runs to 17 residues. The trim removed 4 bases at V and 2 bases at J, leaving 8 bases unmatched. The clonotype comes from a man between 18 and 35 years old who had mild COVID-19 (a few samples of this study predate the infection). Cell type and time point are not known. V usage is TRBV5-4 and J usage is TRBJ2-5; 13 nucleotides line up with TRBD2. Sequenced material: PBMCs or a T cell subset sorted from them (not recorded which). The CDR3 DNA reads TGTGCCAGCAGCCCCCCCGGACTAGCGGGGGTTCAAGAGACCCAGTACTTC. The encoded protein is CASSPPGLAGVQETQYF.